The clone carrying this T cell receptor (beta chain) was detected ten times or more. Its antigen remains unknown. The data are from a study of CD8 T cells in ankylosing spondylitis. Study conclusions and caveats: Significant enrichment of disease-linked clones was reportedly seen in matched ankylosing spondylitis synovial fluid.

TCR beta libraries were made by quantitative 5'-RACE with molecular barcodes. Via MiXCR, TCRdb re-called the 5' RACE reads, giving one row per CDR3 protein. Of roughly 69,000 distinct CDR3 sequences listed, under 5.5% are singletons. Germline CDR1 reads SGHRS; CDR2 reads YFSETQ. The CDR3 has 15 amino acids. Trimming at V came to 3 bases and at J to 2 bases, leaving 5 bases not matched to a gene. This TCR was recovered from a male donor with ankylosing spondylitis or in good health (not recorded which). Input material: blood, either unsorted or a sorted T cell fraction (not recorded which). The chain recombines TRBV5-1 with TRBJ2-1; 7 nucleotides match TRBD1. CDR3 amino acids: CASSSRDRPYNEQFF. For the CDR3, the DNA is TGCGCCAGCAGCTCCCGGGACAGACCCTACAATGAGCAGTTCTTC.